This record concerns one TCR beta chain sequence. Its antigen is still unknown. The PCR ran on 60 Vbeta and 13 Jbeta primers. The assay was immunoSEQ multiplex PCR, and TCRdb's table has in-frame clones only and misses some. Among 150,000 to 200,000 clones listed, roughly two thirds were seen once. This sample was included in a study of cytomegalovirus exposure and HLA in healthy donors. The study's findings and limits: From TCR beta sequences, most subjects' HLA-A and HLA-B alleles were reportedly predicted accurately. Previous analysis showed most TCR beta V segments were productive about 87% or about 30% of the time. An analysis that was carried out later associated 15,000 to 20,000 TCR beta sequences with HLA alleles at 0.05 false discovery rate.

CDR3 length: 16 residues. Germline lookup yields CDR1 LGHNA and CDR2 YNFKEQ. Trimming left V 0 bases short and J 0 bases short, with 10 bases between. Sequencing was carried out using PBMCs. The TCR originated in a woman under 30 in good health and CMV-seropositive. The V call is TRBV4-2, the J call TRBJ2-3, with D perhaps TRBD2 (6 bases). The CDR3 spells CASSQEMRGSTDTQYF. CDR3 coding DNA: TGTGCCAGCAGCCAAGAAATGCGGGGAAGCACAGATACGCAGTATTTT.